This T cell receptor (beta chain) was observed in a study of T cell responses to AZD1222 COVID-19 vaccine. As for the study in general: Investigators merged groups given second doses at roughly 4 or roughly 12 weeks.

Study results and caveats: With two AZD1222 doses given, Spike-specific TCR breadth and depth both rose. Donors were mostly white British, more females; clonal diversity possibly underestimated. No repertoire was sampled before or during the peak T cell response, only after it.

V was trimmed by 0 bases and J by 0 bases, leaving 8 bases between them. Germline V gene lookup returns CDR1 MGHRA and CDR2 YSYEKL. CDR3 size: 15 residues. About this clone itself: The target antigen is unknown.

Clones were read by immunoSEQ multiplex PCR, and TCRdb kept only the in-frame ones, dropping some. The sample contains around 95,000 clones, about 93% of which appear only once. V and J are TRBV4-1 and TRBJ1-1; D is ambiguous. This sequence was found in an adult in good health. Sample: peripheral blood, taken on day 0 of AZD1222 vaccination. CDR3 DNA: TGCGCCAGCAGCCAAGAGGCGGGGTTGAACACTGAAGCTTTCTTT. It specifies CASSQEAGLNTEAFF.